The 19 T cell receptor beta chains below come from one sample, sequenced in a study of T cell responses to AZD1222 COVID-19 vaccine (dated by TCRdb to about 2021). Explained via the paper, the time point label denotes: baseline before first vaccination. Library creation used the immunoSEQ multiplex PCR assay. TCRdb re-hosts the immuneACCESS table, in-frame sequences only. Its copies lack some clones; in the studies checked, an unresolved V gene accounts for under half of them, and the cause for the rest is not known. The table for this sample lists about 110,000 clones; 70% to 90% of them were counted only once. Together, the top ten hold about 3.3% of the sample. Sequences were derived from peripheral blood, sampled on day 0 of AZD1222 vaccination. The receptors were sampled from an adult in good health.

This clone was observed a few times. The V call is TRBV6-6, the J call TRBJ2-1; D remains ambiguous. This CDR3 comprises 12 residues. CDR1 MNHNY and CDR2 SVGAGI come from the germline V gene (reference sequence). The germline V and J ends were trimmed by 6 bases and 7 bases, with 10 bases remaining between them. The CDR3 loop is CASRAPVNEQFF. The CDR3 DNA reads TGTGCCAGCAGGGCTCCCGTAAATGAGCAGTTCTTC.

V gene TRBV7-2 combines with J gene TRBJ1-6; D not resolved. Deletions cut 1 base from V and 9 bases from J, with 7 bases between. CDR1 and CDR2 (germline): SGHTA, FQGNSA. The CDR3 covers 13 residues. CDR3 bases: TGTGCCAGCAGCTTAGAGGGAGTTTCACCCCTCCACTTT. Encoded protein: CASSLEGVSPLHF.

The chain combines TRBV7-2 with TRBJ2-7, with D unclear. Per germline, CDR1 SGHTA and CDR2 FQGNSA. V lost 1 base to trimming and J lost 4 bases, with 5 bases between them. This CDR3 is 12 amino acids long. The CDR3 here is CASSLVGYEQYF. In DNA form, the CDR3 reads TGTGCCAGCAGCTTAGTAGGTTACGAGCAGTACTTC.

The V and J genes are TRBV6-6 and TRBJ1-5; no definite D call. The CDR3 covers 15 residues. CDR1 is MNHNY and CDR2 is SVGAGI in the germline V gene (reference sequence). V was pared by 4 bases and J by 4 bases, with 14 bases between. This CDR3 reads CASSSLGRVNQPQHF. The CDR3 nucleotides read TGTGCCAGCAGTTCCCTCGGACGGGTAAATCAGCCCCAGCATTTT.

The rearrangement links TRBV2 to TRBJ1-4; 8 bases align to TRBD1. V lost 5 bases to trimming and J lost 4 bases; unmatched junction nucleotides: 3. Germline V gene lookup returns CDR1 SNHLY and CDR2 FYNNEI. This CDR3 has 14 amino acids. The chain's CDR3 is CASSRDRLNEKLFF. The CDR3 bases are TGTGCCAGCAGTAGGGACAGGCTTAATGAAAAACTGTTTTTT. Supplemented by reference TRBV2 and TRBJ1-4, the full variable domain reads EPEVTQTPSHQVTQMGQEVILRCVPISNHLYFYWYRQILGQKVEFLVSFYNNEISEKSEIFDDQFSVERPDGSNFTLKIRSTKLEDSAMYFCASSRDRLNEKLFFGSGTQLSVL.

The chain is built from TRBV11-2 and TRBJ2-5, with 7 bases matching TRBD1. Germline V gene data show CDR1 as SGHAT and CDR2 as FQNNGV. The CDR3 is 17 amino acids. V dropped 1 base and J dropped 6; count of bases not matched to a gene: 14. The CDR3, as DNA: TGTGCCAGCAGCTTAGGCATAAACTGGGACAGTCATCAGACCCAGTACTTC. This sequence encodes CASSLGINWDSHQTQYF.

This chain connects TRBV5-4 to TRBJ1-2; 7 bases are shared with TRBD1. This CDR3 has 16 amino acids. J gave up 1 base and V 4 bases, and 10 bases lay outside the gene matches. In germline, CDR1 is SGHNT, CDR2 YYREEE (reference sequence). The CDR3 sequence: CASSPRGGQHNYGYTF. The CDR3 DNA sequence: TGTGCCAGCAGCCCCAGGGGGGGACAGCATAACTATGGCTACACCTTC.

This clone occurred once. The rearrangement joins TRBV5-6 to TRBJ1-2, with 7 positions matching TRBD1. J lost 8 bases, V lost 2 bases, and 12 bases had no gene match. The CDR3 is made up of 15 amino acids. Germline V CDR1 and CDR2: SGHDT, YYEEEE. The CDR3 DNA is TGTGCCAGCAGCTTAAGAGGGGGCCGGGACGGAGGCTACACCTTC. Translation: CASSLRGGRDGGYTF.

This rearrangement joins TRBV19 to TRBJ2-3; 8 bases align to TRBD1. Trimming cost V 6 bases and J 1 base; bases outside gene matches: 12. The V gene's germline CDR1 is LNHDA and CDR2 SQIVND (reference sequence). The CDR3 has 17 amino acids. In DNA form, the CDR3 reads TGTGCCAGTAGCCTGGGGGCAGGGGGCCGCGGCACAGATACGCAGTATTTT. This translates into CASSLGAGGRGTDTQYF.

J is TRBJ1-1 and V is TRBV19, with 7 bases that match TRBD1. The CDR3 contains 15 residues. V trimming: 1 base; J trimming: 1 base; junction bases outside the gene matches: 3. Germline assignment: CDR1 LNHDA and CDR2 SQIVND (reference sequence). This chain's CDR3 is CASSIGAGGNTEAFF. DNA of the CDR3: TGTGCCAGTAGTATAGGGGCAGGGGGGAACACTGAAGCTTTCTTT. Drawing the rest from reference TRBV19 and TRBJ1-1, the complete variable domain is DGGITQSPKYLFRKEGQNVTLSCEQNLNHDAMYWYRQDPGQGLRLIYYSQIVNDFQKGDIAEGYSVSREKKESFPLTVTSAQKNPTAFYLCASSIGAGGNTEAFFGQGTRLTVV.

The chain recombines TRBV6-2 or TRBV6-3 with TRBJ2-2, with TRBD1 matching over 9 bases. Germline assignment: CDR1 MNHEY and CDR2 SVGEGT. Trimming took 2 bases from V and 9 from J; bases not matched to a gene: 10. The CDR3 is 16 amino acids. The CDR3 DNA reads TGTGCCAGCAGTTACGAGGGGACAGGGCATAATCGGGAGCTGTTTTTT. It is translated as CASSYEGTGHNRELFF.

The chain carries TRBV5-1 and TRBJ2-3; TRBD2 matches 9 bases. CDR3 size: 16 residues. Germline trimming cut 5 bases from V and 3 bases from J; bases unmatched to any gene: 10. Per germline, CDR1 SGHRS and CDR2 YFSETQ. The DNA for the CDR3 is TGCGCCAGCAGTTTGCGCGGGGGGGCCGGGACAGATACGCAGTATTTT. Its protein product is CASSLRGGAGTDTQYF.

The gene calls are TRBV5-4 and TRBJ2-7; D possibly matches TRBD1 or TRBD2 (5 bases each). The V end lost 4 bases, the J end lost 0 bases, and 14 bases lay between the germline ends. The germline V gene has CDR1 SGHNT and CDR2 YYREEE (reference sequence). The length of the CDR3 is 15 residues. The DNA for the CDR3 is TGTGCCAGCAGCGTCGGGACCATGAGCTCCTACGAGCAGTACTTC. Translation: CASSVGTMSSYEQYF.

The J gene is TRBJ1-4, the V gene TRBV6-5, with a weak D call TRBD1 (5 bases). Germline lookup yields CDR1 MNHEY and CDR2 SVGAGI. The length of the CDR3 is 14 residues. Trimming removed 9 bases at V and 6 bases at J, with 17 bases between. The CDR3 coding sequence is TGTGCCAGTAAAACCCGGGACGTCGATGAAAAACTGTTTTTT. It encodes CASKTRDVDEKLFF.

The J gene is TRBJ2-7, the V gene TRBV7-2, with D perhaps TRBD1 (5 bases). Between the trimmed V and J ends, which lost 3 bases and 3 bases, there was a span of 12 bases. Germline V lookup: CDR1 SGHTA, CDR2 FQGNSA. The CDR3 loop spans 14 amino acids. CDR3: CASSLGTDSYEQYF. In DNA, the CDR3 is TGTGCCAGCAGCTTGGGCACTGACAGCTACGAGCAGTACTTC.

The chain carries TRBV7-9 and TRBJ2-1; the match to TRBD1 covers 7 bases. Germline assignment: CDR1 SEHNR and CDR2 FQNEAQ (reference sequence). CDR3 size: 13 residues. The junction had 5 bases not matched to a gene; V was cut back by 3 bases and J by 9 bases. In nucleotides, the CDR3 is TGTGCCAGCAGCTTCCAGGGGGAATCTGAGCAGTTCTTC. Translated: CASSFQGESEQFF. Complete variable domain (other parts from reference TRBV7-9 and TRBJ2-1): DTGVSQNPRHKITKRGQNVTFRCDPISEHNRLYWYRQTLGQGPEFLTYFQNEAQLEKSRLLSDRFSAERPKGSFSTLEIQRTEQGDSAMYLCASSFQGESEQFFGPGTRLTVL.

The chain recombines TRBV7-2 with TRBJ1-6; D call uncertain. This CDR3 spans 14 amino acids. The germline V gene encodes CDR1 SGHTA and CDR2 FQGNSA. The ends were cut back, 5 bases at V and 4 bases at J, with 9 bases in the middle. CDR3 loop: CASSTDGYNSPLHF. The CDR3 nucleotides are TGTGCCAGCAGCACGGACGGGTATAATTCACCCCTCCACTTT.

The chain uses TRBV5-1 and TRBJ2-1, with D unclear. The germline gives CDR1 SGHRS, CDR2 YFSETQ. V gave up 2 bases and J gave up 10 bases, with 19 bases separating them. CDR3 size: 15 residues. CDR3 in DNA: TGCGCCAGCAGCTTAACTGAGTCCCCCGGTAAGGAGCAGTTCTTC. Amino acids: CASSLTESPGKEQFF.

This chain joins TRBV19 and TRBJ2-6; D not certain. The CDR3 is 15 amino acids. Germline V gene lookup returns CDR1 LNHDA and CDR2 SQIVND (reference sequence). Trimming shortened V by 1 base and J by 4 bases, and 8 bases separated the two germline ends. The CDR3 DNA reads TGTGCCAGTAGTATAGGGTTTACCGGGGCCAACGTCCTGACTTTC. It codes for CASSIGFTGANVLTF.